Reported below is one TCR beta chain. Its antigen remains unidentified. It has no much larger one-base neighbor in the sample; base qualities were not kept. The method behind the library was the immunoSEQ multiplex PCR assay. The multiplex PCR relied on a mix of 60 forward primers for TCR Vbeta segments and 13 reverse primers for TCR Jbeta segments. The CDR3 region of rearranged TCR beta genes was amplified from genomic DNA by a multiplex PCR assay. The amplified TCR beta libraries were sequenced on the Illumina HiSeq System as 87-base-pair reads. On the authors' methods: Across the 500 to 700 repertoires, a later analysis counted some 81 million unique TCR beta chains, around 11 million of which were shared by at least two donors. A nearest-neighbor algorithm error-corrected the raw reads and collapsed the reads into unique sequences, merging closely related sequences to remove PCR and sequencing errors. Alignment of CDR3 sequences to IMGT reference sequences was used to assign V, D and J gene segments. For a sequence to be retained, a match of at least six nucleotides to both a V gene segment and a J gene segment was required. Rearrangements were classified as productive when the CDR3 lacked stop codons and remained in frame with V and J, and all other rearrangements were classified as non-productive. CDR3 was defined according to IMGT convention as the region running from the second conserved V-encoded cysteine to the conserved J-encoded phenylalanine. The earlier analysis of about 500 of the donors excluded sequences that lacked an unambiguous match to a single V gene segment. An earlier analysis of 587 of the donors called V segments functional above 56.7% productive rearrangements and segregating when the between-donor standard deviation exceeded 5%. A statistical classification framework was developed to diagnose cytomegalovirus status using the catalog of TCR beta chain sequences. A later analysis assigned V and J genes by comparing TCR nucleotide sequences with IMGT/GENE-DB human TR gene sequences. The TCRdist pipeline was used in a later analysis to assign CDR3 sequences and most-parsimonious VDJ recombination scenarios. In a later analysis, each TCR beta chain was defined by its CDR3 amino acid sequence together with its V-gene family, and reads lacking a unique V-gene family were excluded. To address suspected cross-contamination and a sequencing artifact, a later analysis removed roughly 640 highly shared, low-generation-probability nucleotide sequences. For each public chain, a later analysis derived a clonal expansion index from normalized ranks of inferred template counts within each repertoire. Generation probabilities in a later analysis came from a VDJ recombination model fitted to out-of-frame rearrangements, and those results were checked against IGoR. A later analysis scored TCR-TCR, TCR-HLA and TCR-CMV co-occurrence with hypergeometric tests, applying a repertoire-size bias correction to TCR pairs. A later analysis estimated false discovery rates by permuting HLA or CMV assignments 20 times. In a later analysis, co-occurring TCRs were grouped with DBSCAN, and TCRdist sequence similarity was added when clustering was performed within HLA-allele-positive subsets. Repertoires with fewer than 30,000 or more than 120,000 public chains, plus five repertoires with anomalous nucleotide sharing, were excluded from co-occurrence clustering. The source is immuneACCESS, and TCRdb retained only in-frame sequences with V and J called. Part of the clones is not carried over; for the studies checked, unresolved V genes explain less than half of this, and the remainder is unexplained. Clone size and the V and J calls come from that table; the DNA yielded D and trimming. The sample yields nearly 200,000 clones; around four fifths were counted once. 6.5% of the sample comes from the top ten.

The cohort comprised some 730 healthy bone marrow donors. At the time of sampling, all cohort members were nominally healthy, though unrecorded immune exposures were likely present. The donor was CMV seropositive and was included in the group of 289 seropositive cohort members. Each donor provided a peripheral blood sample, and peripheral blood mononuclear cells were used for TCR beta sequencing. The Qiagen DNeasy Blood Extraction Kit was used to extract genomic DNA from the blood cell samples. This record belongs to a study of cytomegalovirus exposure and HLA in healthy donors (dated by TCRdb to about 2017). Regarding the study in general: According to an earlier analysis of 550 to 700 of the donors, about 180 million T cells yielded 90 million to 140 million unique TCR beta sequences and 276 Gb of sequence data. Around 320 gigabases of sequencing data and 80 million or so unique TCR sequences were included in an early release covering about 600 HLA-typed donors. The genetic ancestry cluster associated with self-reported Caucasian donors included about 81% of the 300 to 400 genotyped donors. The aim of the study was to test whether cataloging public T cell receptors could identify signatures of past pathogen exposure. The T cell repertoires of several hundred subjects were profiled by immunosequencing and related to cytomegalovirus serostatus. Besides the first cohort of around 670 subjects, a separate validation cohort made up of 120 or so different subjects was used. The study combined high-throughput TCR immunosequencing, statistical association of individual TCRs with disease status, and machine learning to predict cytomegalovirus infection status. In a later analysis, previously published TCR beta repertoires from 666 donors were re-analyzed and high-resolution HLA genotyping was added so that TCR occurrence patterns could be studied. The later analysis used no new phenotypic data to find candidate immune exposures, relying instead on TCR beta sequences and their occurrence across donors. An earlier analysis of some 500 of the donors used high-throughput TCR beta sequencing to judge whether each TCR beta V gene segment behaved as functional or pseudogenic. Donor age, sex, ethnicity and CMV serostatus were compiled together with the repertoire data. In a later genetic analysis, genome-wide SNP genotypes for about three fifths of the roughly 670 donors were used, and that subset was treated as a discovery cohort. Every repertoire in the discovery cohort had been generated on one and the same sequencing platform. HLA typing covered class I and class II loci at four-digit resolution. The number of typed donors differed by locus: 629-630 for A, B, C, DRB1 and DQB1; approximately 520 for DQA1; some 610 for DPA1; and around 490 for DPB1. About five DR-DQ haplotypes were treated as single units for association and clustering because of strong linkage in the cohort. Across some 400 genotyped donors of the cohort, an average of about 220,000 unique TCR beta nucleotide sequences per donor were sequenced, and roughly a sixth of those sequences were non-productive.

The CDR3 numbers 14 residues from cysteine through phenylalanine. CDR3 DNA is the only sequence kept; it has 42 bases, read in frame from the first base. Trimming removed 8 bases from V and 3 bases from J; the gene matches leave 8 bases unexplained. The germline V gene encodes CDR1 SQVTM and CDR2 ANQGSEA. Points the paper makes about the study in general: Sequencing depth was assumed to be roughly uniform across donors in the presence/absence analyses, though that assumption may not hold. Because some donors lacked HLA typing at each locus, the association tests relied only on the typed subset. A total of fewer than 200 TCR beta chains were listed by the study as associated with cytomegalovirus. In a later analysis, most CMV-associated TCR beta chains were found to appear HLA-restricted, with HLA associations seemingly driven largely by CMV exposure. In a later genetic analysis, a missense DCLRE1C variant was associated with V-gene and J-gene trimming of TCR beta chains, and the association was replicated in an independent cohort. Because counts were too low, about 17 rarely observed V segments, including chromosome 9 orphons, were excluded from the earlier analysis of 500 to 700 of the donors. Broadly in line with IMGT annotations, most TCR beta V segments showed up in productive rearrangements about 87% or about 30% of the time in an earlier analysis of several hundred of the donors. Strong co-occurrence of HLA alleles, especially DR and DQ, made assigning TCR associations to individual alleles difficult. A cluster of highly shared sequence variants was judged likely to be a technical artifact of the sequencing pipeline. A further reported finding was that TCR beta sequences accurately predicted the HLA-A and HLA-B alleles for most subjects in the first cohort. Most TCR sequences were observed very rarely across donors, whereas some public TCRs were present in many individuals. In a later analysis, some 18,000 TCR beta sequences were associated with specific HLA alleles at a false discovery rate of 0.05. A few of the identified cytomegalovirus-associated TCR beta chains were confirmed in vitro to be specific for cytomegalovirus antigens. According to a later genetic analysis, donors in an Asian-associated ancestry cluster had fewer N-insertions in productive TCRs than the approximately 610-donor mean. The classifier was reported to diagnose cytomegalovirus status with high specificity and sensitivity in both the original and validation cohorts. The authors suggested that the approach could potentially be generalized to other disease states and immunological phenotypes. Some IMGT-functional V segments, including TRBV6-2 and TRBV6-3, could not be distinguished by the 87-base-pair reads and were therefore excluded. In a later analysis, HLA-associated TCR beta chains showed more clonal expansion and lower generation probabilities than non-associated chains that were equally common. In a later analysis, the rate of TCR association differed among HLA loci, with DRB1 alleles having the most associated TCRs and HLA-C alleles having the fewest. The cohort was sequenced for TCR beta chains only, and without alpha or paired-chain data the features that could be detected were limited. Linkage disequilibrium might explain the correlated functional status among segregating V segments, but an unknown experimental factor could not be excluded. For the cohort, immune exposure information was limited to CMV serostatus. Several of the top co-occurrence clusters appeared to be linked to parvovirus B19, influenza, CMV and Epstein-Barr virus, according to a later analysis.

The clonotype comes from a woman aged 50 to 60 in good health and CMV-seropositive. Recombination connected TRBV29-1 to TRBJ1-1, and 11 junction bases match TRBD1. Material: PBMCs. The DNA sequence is TGCAGCTCGAGGGGGACAGGGGGGGACACTGAAGCTTTCTTT. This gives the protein CSSRGTGGDTEAFF.